This TCR beta chain was sequenced during a study of PD-L1 blockade in urothelial cancer. About the research overall: Atezolizumab therapy began for patients at some point between 2013 and 2014, dosed at 1,200 mg intravenously every 3 weeks. Blood analyses occurred 3 weeks (second dose) and 6 weeks post treatment start. Earlier, patients had received 0 to 3 chemotherapy regimens.

Study-level results: Where pretreatment blood TCR clonality fell below the median, better survival was predicted.

Method: immunoSEQ multiplex PCR; TCRdb's copy keeps in-frame clones and lacks some. Of fewer than 50,000 clones in the sample, roughly 87% were seen once. V shed 4 bases, J shed 2 bases, and the junction held 1 base outside the gene matches. Germline V gene lookup returns CDR1 SQVTM and CDR2 ANQGSEA. The CDR3 spans 12 residues. Concerning this clone: Its cognate antigen is unknown.

The origin of this receptor is a man in his sixties with urothelial cancer. The source was PBMCs, collected around atezolizumab (anti-PD-L1) treatment. The genes are TRBV29-1 and TRBJ2-7; 8 bases are a match to TRBD1. The CDR3 region is CSVGQGTYEQYF. CDR3 sequence (DNA): TGCAGCGTTGGACAGGGGACCTACGAGCAGTACTTC.